The clone carrying this T cell receptor beta chain was counted ten times or more. What it binds is not known. The data were taken from a study of T cells in Graves' hyperthyroidism and ophthalmopathy. Ophthalmopathy patients had Clinical Activity Score at least 3, NOSPECS grade at least 4, duration under 3 months. PBMCs were derived from about 9.1 ml fresh peripheral blood. The study, taken as a whole, reports: Most clonotypes expanded in the thyroid (above 0.001) were also present in blood. Classification by a 13 V-J model distinguished ophthalmopathy from stable hyperthyroidism.

The CDR3 is made up of 15 amino acids. Germline V lookup: CDR1 SQVTM, CDR2 ANQGSEA. Trimming took 3 bases from V and 0 from J, leaving 12 bases between them. It was RNA transcripts that yielded the amplified TCR beta CDR3 regions. Carried out on the TCR CDR3, a first-round RT-PCR used the HTBI primer set. TCRdb re-analysed the multiplex PCR reads in MiXCR, keeping a single row per CDR3 protein. Of hundreds of thousands of distinct CDR3 sequences listed, about 15% were seen once; the top ten hold around 14%. The receptor was derived from a man younger than 35 with Graves' ophthalmopathy. The rearrangement joins TRBV29-1 to TRBJ2-1; D is possibly TRBD1 (6 bases). Material: blood. The CDR3 DNA is TGCAGCGTTGATCCCAGCAGGGGCTCCTACAATGAGCAGTTCTTC. The encoded protein is CSVDPSRGSYNEQFF.